The 10 T cell receptor beta chains reported below all come from one sample, sequenced in a study of cytomegalovirus exposure and HLA in healthy donors. Primers for the PCR totalled 60 Vbeta and 13 Jbeta. The repertoire was sequenced with immunoSEQ multiplex PCR; TCRdb's copy has only in-frame clones and lacks some. The table has about 140,000 clones, around 10% seen once. The material sequenced was PBMCs. Every receptor here comes from a male donor in good health and CMV-seronegative.

J is TRBJ1-5 and V is TRBV6-1; D possibly corresponds to TRBD1 (5 bases). Germline V gene sequence: CDR1 MNHNS, CDR2 SASEGT. The CDR3 length is 14 residues. Trimming pared 4 bases from V and 4 bases from J, leaving 11 bases between. This chain's CDR3 is CASSGRGRNQPQHF. As DNA, the CDR3 is TGTGCCAGCAGTGGGCGGGGCAGGAATCAGCCCCAGCATTTT.

This clone was counted only a few times. The J gene is TRBJ2-7, the V gene TRBV27; tentatively, D is TRBD1 (6 bases). Germline CDR1 MNHEY, CDR2 SMNVEV (reference sequence). The CDR3 sequence is 15 residues long. The germline V and J ends were trimmed by 3 bases and 2 bases, with 14 bases remaining between them. The CDR3 coding sequence is TGTGCCAGCAGTTTTGACGGCAGGGGCCCCTACGAGCAGTACTTC. This encodes CASSFDGRGPYEQYF.

This clone was counted only a few times. The chain employs TRBV5-1 and TRBJ2-7; 8 bases line up with TRBD1. Germline V CDR1 and CDR2: SGHRS, YFSETQ. This CDR3 has 16 residues. V was clipped by 4 bases and J by 2 bases; unmatched bases: 11. CDR3 DNA sequence: TGCGCCAGCAGCGACCGGACAGGGTTAAGCCCCTACGAGCAGTACTTC. It specifies CASSDRTGLSPYEQYF.

The chain combines TRBV5-4 with TRBJ2-5; a possible D gene is TRBD1 (6 bases). Germline values: CDR1 SGHNT, CDR2 YYREEE (reference sequence). The CDR3 extends over 13 amino acids. Between the trimmed V and J ends, which lost 4 bases and 4 bases, there was a span of 11 bases. CDR3 DNA: TGTGCCAGCAGCCGGAAAGGGGGAGAGACCCAGTACTTC. Encoded protein: CASSRKGGETQYF.

This clone was detected a few times. The V call is TRBV5-1, the J call TRBJ2-5; D is possibly TRBD1 (6 bases). CDR3 length: 16 amino acids. Trimming shortened V by 0 bases and J by 5 bases, and 17 bases separated the two germline ends. Germline CDR1 SGHRS, CDR2 YFSETQ. The CDR3 region is CASSLDGQGMGETQYF. For the CDR3, the DNA is TGCGCCAGCAGCTTGGATGGGCAGGGGATGGGGGAGACCCAGTACTTC.

This clone was observed a few times. V usage is TRBV7-9 and J usage is TRBJ2-1, with 10 positions matching TRBD1. This CDR3 comprises 17 residues. Germline V gives CDR1 SEHNR, CDR2 FQNEAQ (reference sequence). V gave up 3 bases and J gave up 0 bases; unmatched junction bases: 5. CDR3 in amino acids: CASSLGQGPFSYNEQFF. The CDR3 DNA sequence: TGTGCCAGCAGCTTGGGACAGGGGCCCTTCTCCTACAATGAGCAGTTCTTC.

The CDR3 reads CAISESPGKNTEAFF. The DNA for the CDR3 is TGTGCCATCAGTGAGTCCCCGGGGAAGAACACTGAAGCTTTCTTT. The chain joins TRBV10-3 to TRBJ1-1; unclear D gene. The CDR3 totals 15 residues. The V end was cut by 0 bases, the J end by 1 base, with 9 bases between. Germline V gene sequence: CDR1 ENHRY, CDR2 SYGVKD.

This clone has a handful of counts. For the CDR3, the DNA is TGTGCCAGCAGTGGACTAGCTGGGCAGACCCAGTACTTC. This gives the protein CASSGLAGQTQYF. This sequence joins TRBV2 and TRBJ2-5, with 7 bases matching TRBD2. This CDR3 has 13 amino acids. V was clipped by 4 bases and J by 6 bases; unmatched bases: 5. The germline V gene encodes CDR1 SNHLY and CDR2 FYNNEI.

This chain links TRBV11-2 with TRBJ1-3; D gene uncertain. The CDR3 contains 15 residues. Looked up from germline, CDR1 is SGHAT and CDR2 is FQNNGV. V shed 5 bases and J shed 3 bases, with 14 bases lying between them. This CDR3 is CASSRPNEGGNTIYF. CDR3 bases: TGTGCCAGCAGCCGCCCTAATGAGGGTGGAAACACCATATATTTT.

This clone was seen a few times. The V gene is TRBV9, the J gene TRBJ2-2; D gene uncertain. This CDR3 spans 16 amino acids. Germline lookup yields CDR1 SGDLS and CDR2 YYNGEE. V was shortened by 1 base and J by 0 bases, with 10 bases between the two germline ends. Written as DNA, the CDR3 is TGTGCCAGCAGCGTATCGTCGTTCGCGAACACCGGGGAGCTGTTTTTT. This gives the protein CASSVSSFANTGELFF.